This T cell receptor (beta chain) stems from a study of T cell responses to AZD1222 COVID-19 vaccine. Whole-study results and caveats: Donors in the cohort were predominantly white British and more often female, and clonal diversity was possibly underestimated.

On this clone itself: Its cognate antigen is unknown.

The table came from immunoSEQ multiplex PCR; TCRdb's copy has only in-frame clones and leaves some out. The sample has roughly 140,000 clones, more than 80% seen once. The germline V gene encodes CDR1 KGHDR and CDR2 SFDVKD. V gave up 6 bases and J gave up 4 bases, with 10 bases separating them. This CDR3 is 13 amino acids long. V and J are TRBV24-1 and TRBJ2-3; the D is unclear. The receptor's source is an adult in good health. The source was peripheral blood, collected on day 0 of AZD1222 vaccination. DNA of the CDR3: TGTGCCACCAGTTCGGACGGTTCAGATACGCAGTATTTT. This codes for CATSSDGSDTQYF.